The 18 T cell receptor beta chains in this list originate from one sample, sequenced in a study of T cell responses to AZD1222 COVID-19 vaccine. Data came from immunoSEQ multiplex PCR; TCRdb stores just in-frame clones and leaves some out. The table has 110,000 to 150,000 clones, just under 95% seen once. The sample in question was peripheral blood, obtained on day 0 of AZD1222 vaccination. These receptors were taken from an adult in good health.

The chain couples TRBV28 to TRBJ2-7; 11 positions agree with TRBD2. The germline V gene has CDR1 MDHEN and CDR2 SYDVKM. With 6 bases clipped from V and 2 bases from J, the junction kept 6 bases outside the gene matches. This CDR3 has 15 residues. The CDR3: CASSDSGRAAYEQYF. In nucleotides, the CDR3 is TGTGCCAGCAGCGATAGCGGGAGGGCCGCCTACGAGCAGTACTTC.

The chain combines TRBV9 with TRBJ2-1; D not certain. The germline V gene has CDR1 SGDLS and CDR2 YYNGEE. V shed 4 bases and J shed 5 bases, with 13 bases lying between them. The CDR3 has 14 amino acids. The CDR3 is CASSPATSNNEQFF. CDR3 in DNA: TGTGCCAGCAGCCCAGCTACGTCCAACAATGAGCAGTTCTTC.

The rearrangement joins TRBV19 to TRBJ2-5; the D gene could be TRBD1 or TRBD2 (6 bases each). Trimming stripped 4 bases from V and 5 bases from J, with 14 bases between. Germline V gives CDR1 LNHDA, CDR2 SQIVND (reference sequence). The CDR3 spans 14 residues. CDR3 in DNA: TGTGCCAGTAGTACTATGGGGGGCAGGGAGACCCAGTACTTC. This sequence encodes CASSTMGGRETQYF.

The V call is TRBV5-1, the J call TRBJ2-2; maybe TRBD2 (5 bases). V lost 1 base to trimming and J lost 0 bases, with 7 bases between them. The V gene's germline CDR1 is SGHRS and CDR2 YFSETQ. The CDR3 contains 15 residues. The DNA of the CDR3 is TGCGCCAGCAGCTTGTCTAGCTCGAACACCGGGGAGCTGTTTTTT. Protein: CASSLSSSNTGELFF.

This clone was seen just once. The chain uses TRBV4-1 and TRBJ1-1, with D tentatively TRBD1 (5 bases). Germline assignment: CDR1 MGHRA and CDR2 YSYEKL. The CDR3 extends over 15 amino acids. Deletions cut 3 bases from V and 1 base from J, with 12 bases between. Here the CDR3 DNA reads TGCGCCAGCAGCCAGGCCCCTGGGACGAACACTGAAGCTTTCTTT. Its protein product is CASSQAPGTNTEAFF.

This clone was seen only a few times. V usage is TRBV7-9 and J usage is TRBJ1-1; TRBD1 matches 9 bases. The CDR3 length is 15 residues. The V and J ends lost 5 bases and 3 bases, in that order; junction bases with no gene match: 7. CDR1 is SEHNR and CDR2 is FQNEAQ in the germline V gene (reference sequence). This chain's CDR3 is CASSPLWTGDTEAFF. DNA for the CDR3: TGTGCCAGCAGCCCCCTCTGGACAGGGGACACTGAAGCTTTCTTT.

For the CDR3, the DNA is TGTGCCAGCAGTTTTGGGTCCGGGGACCAGGGAGCCGAGCAGTACTTC. Translation gives CASSFGSGDQGAEQYF. The chain has TRBV6-2 or TRBV6-3 and TRBJ2-7; TRBD1 or TRBD2 may be the D gene (5 bases each). Trimming pared 4 bases from V and 6 bases from J, leaving 22 bases between. Per the germline V gene, CDR1 is MNHEY and CDR2 is SVGEGT. The CDR3 has 16 amino acids.

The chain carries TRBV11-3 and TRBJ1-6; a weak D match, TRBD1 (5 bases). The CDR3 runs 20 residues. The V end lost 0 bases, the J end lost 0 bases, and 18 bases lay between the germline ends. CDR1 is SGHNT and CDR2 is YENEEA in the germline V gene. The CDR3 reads CASSLDRGSRLLSYNSPLHF. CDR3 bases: TGTGCCAGCAGCTTAGATAGGGGCTCCCGACTCCTCTCCTATAATTCACCCCTCCACTTT.

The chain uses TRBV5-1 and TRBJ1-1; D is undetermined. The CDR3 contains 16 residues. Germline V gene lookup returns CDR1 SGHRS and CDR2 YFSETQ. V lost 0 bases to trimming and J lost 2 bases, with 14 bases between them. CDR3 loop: CASSLDLGRINTEAFF. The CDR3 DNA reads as TGCGCCAGCAGCTTGGATCTCGGGCGGATCAACACTGAAGCTTTCTTT.

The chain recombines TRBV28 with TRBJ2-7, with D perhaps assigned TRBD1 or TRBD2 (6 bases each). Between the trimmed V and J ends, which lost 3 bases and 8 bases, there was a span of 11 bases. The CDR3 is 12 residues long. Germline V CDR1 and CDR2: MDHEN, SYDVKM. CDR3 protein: CASSFGGRQQYF. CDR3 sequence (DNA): TGTGCCAGCAGTTTTGGGGGGCGACAGCAGTACTTC.

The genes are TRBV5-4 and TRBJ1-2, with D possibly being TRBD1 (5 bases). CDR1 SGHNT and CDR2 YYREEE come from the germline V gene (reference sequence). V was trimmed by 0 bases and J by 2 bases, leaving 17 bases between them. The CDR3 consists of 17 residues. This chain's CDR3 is CASSLGGTKFRNYGYTF. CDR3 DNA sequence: TGTGCCAGCAGCTTGGGGGGGACTAAGTTCCGAAACTATGGCTACACCTTC.

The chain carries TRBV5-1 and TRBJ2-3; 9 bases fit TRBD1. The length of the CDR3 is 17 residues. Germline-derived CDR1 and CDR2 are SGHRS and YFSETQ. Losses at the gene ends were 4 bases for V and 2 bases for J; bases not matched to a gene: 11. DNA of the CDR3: TGCGCCAGCAGCCTTCGGCTCGGGACAGGGACCACAGATACGCAGTATTTT. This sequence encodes CASSLRLGTGTTDTQYF.

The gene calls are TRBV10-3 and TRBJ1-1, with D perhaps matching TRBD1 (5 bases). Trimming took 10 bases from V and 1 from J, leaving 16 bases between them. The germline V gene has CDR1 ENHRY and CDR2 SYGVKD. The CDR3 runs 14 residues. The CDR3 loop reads CASRPGRENTEAFF. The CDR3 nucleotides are TGTGCCAGCAGGCCGGGACGGGAGAACACTGAAGCTTTCTTT.

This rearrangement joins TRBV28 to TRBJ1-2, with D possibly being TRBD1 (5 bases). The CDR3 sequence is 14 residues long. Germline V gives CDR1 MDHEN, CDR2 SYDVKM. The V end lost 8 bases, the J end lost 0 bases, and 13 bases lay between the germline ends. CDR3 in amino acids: CASRGGGTNYGYTF. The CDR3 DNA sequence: TGTGCCAGCCGGGGGGGAGGGACTAACTATGGCTACACCTTC.

CDR3 sequence: CAISESSHSNQPQHF. In DNA, the CDR3 is TGTGCCATCAGTGAGTCGAGTCATAGCAATCAGCCCCAGCATTTT. The V call is TRBV10-3, the J call TRBJ1-5; D not certain. V was clipped by 0 bases and J by 0 bases, with 6 bases between them. Germline CDR1 is ENHRY and CDR2 is SYGVKD. CDR3 length equals 15 residues.

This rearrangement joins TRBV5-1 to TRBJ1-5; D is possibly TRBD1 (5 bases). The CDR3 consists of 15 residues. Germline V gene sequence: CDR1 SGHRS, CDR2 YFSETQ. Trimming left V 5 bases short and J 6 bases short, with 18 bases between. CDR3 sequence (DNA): TGCGCCAGCAGTCAAGATGGCAGGGATGGTCAGCCCCAGCATTTT. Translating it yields CASSQDGRDGQPQHF.

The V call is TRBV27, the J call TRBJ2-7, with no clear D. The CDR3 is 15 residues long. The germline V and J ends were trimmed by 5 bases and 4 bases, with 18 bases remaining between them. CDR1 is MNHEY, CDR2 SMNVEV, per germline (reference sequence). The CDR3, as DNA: TGTGCCAGCAGTCCCCGAGATAAACCCCCGTACGAGCAGTACTTC. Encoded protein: CASSPRDKPPYEQYF.

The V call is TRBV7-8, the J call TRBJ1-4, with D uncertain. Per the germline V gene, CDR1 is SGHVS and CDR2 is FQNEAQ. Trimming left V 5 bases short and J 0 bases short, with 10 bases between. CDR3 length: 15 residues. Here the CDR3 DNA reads TGTGCCAGCAGCCCTAGATTTGCAACTAATGAAAAACTGTTTTTT. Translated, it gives CASSPRFATNEKLFF.